This T cell receptor beta chain emerged from a study of T cells in Graves' hyperthyroidism and ophthalmopathy. This clonotype was detected many times. Trimming took 0 bases from V and 0 from J, leaving 6 bases between them. In germline, CDR1 is MNHEY, CDR2 SVGAGI. The CDR3 is 14 residues long. Authors of the study amplified TCR beta CDR3 regions from RNA transcripts. Carried out on the TCR CDR3, a first-round RT-PCR used the HTBI primer set. Each CDR3 protein gets one entry after TCRdb re-called the multiplex PCR reads with MiXCR. This table has nearly 750,000 distinct CDR3 sequences, 35% appearing once.

The chain has TRBV6-5 and TRBJ2-7, with D uncertain. The origin of this receptor is a woman in her thirties or forties with Graves' hyperthyroidism. Specimen: blood. The CDR3 nucleotides read TGTGCCAGCAGTTACTCCTACAGCTCCTACGAGCAGTACTTC. It translates to CASSYSYSSYEQYF.